This section outlines one T cell receptor (beta chain) sequence together with its context. TCRdb's copy holds only in-frame clones and misses some; the assay was immunoSEQ multiplex PCR. The table lists over 200,000 clones, roughly 77% of them singletons. This record comes from a study of cytotoxic CD8 clonotypes in ibrutinib-treated CLL. This CDR3 comprises 15 residues. The J segment lost 3 bases and the V segment lost 3 bases, leaving 4 bases of the junction unmatched. The germline gives CDR1 SQVTM, CDR2 ANQGSEA. The specimen comprised PBMCs, sampled after 12 months of ibrutinib treatment. The receptor comes from a human donor with chronic lymphocytic leukemia. The chain carries TRBV29-1 and TRBJ2-3; 12 nucleotides line up with TRBD2. CDR3 bases: TGCAGCGTTGAGGTACTAGCGGGGGGTACAGATACGCAGTATTTT. Protein sequence: CSVEVLAGGTDTQYF.